Each of the 32 T cell receptor beta chains below was sequenced from the same sample in a study of cytomegalovirus exposure and HLA in healthy donors. PCR employed 60 Vbeta and 13 Jbeta primers. The protocol was immunoSEQ multiplex PCR, while the TCRdb copy is restricted to in-frame clones and leaves out a portion. Of approximately 110,000 clones listed, around 80% are singletons. The sample was PBMCs. Receptors were obtained from a man aged 25 to 45 in good health and CMV-seropositive.

DNA of the CDR3: TGTGCCAGCAGCTCCAGGGAAGGCGGAGTCGGGGAGCTGTTTTTT. Translated: CASSSREGGVGELFF. The chain couples TRBV7-9 to TRBJ2-2; tentatively, D is TRBD1 (5 bases). Trimming took off 4 bases at V and 7 bases at J, with 16 bases between the two ends. Germline V gene data show CDR1 as SEHNR and CDR2 as FQNEAQ (reference sequence). The CDR3 runs to 15 residues.

V usage is TRBV7-9 and J usage is TRBJ1-5; D perhaps matches TRBD1 (5 bases). Germline V gene data show CDR1 as SEHNR and CDR2 as FQNEAQ (reference sequence). Trimming took off 6 bases at V and 6 bases at J, with 24 bases between the two ends. The CDR3 is 17 residues long. In DNA form, the CDR3 reads TGTGCCAGCAGTTTTGGTACCGGGGGGGGTGGGGGTCAGCCCCAGCATTTT. Translated, it gives CASSFGTGGGGGQPQHF.

This chain joins TRBV11-2 and TRBJ1-1; possibly TRBD1 for D (5 bases). The CDR3 totals 16 residues. With 1 base removed from V and 3 bases from J, the gap between germline ends came to 15 bases. CDR1 is SGHAT and CDR2 is FQNNGV in the germline V gene. Here the CDR3 DNA reads TGTGCCAGCAGCTTAGGGGCTTTCTTAGGGGACACTGAAGCTTTCTTT. Translated: CASSLGAFLGDTEAFF.

CDR3 coding DNA: TGCGCCAGCAGTGCAGCGGGGGGGGGCAATGAGCAGTTCTTC. Its protein product is CASSAAGGGNEQFF. The chain is built from TRBV10-2 and TRBJ2-1; 10 bases agree with TRBD2. V gave up 4 bases and J gave up 6 bases; unmatched junction bases: 3. Germline V CDR1 and CDR2: WSHSY, SAAADI. The CDR3 runs to 14 residues.

The chain combines TRBV7-9 with TRBJ2-7; 7 nucleotides line up with TRBD1. V shed 0 bases, J shed 0 bases, and the junction held 11 bases outside the gene matches. Per germline, CDR1 SEHNR and CDR2 FQNEAQ (reference sequence). This CDR3 is built from 18 residues. CDR3 region: CASSLASGQVTFSYEQYF. The CDR3 nucleotides read TGTGCCAGCAGCTTAGCCTCAGGACAGGTGACTTTCTCCTACGAGCAGTACTTC.

The chain employs TRBV5-5 and TRBJ2-7, with D unresolved. V was shortened by 1 base and J by 1 base, with 3 bases between the two germline ends. The germline gives CDR1 SGHKS, CDR2 YYEKEE (reference sequence). CDR3 size: 12 residues. The CDR3 DNA reads TGTGCCAGCAGCTTGTCATCCTACGAGCAGTACTTC. Protein sequence: CASSLSSYEQYF.

This rearrangement joins TRBV6-5 to TRBJ2-1; 14 nucleotides match TRBD2. V shed 2 bases and J 9 bases; nucleotides not matched to a gene: 6. CDR3 length: 16 amino acids. CDR1 and CDR2 from the germline V gene are MNHEY and SVGAGI. This chain's CDR3 is CASSYLTSGGAGEQFF. In DNA form, the CDR3 reads TGTGCCAGCAGTTACCTGACTAGCGGGGGGGCGGGTGAGCAGTTCTTC.

This chain uses TRBV18 with TRBJ2-5, with TRBD1 matching 7 bases. Germline trimming cut 5 bases from V and 2 bases from J; bases unmatched to any gene: 8. This CDR3 has 15 amino acids. Germline V lookup: CDR1 KGHSH, CDR2 LQKENI. The CDR3 loop reads CASSALRDRQETQYF. The CDR3 nucleotides are TGTGCCAGCTCAGCGCTCCGGGACAGACAAGAGACCCAGTACTTC.

The chain joins TRBV7-2 to TRBJ2-7; 8 nucleotides line up with TRBD1. The CDR3 covers 17 residues. After removal of 1 base from V and 2 bases from J, the junction contained 10 bases not matched to a gene. CDR1 and CDR2 (germline): SGHTA, FQGNSA. CDR3 sequence reads: CASSLGGGRGPTYEQYF. DNA of the CDR3: TGTGCCAGCAGCTTAGGTGGGGGCAGGGGGCCCACCTACGAGCAGTACTTC.

The rearrangement joins TRBV13 to TRBJ1-6; 8 bases are shared with TRBD1. Germline V gene sequence: CDR1 PRHDT, CDR2 FYEKMQ (reference sequence). Germline trimming cut 3 bases from V and 9 bases from J; bases unmatched to any gene: 7. The CDR3 spans 15 residues. The CDR3 DNA follows: TGTGCCAGCAGCTTTTCCGACAGGGGATCTTCACCCCTCCACTTT. This encodes CASSFSDRGSSPLHF.

The gene calls are TRBV6-5 and TRBJ2-7; D not resolved. The CDR3 sequence is 11 residues long. The V gene lost 7 bases and the J gene lost 2 bases, with 6 bases spanning the gap. CDR1 and CDR2 (germline): MNHEY, SVGAGI. CDR3 protein: CASTSAYEQYF. The CDR3 coding sequence is TGTGCCAGCACGAGTGCCTACGAGCAGTACTTC.

This clone was counted only a few times. The rearrangement uses TRBV7-3 and TRBJ2-7; D may be TRBD1 (6 bases). V lost 2 bases, J lost 1 base, and 9 bases lay in between. The CDR3 is 14 amino acids. Germline assignment: CDR1 SGHTA and CDR2 FQGTGA. Here the CDR3 reads CASSLQGTSYEQYF. CDR3 nucleotide sequence: TGTGCCAGCAGCTTACAAGGGACATCCTACGAGCAGTACTTC.

This clone appeared once. V usage is TRBV7-6 and J usage is TRBJ2-7; TRBD2 might be the D (5 bases). The CDR3 runs to 13 residues. The germline V and J ends were trimmed by 5 bases and 7 bases, with 15 bases remaining between them. The germline V gene encodes CDR1 SGHVS and CDR2 FNYEAQ. The DNA for the CDR3 is TGTGCCAGCAGCGTCGCGGACTCCGGGGAGCAGTACTTC. It yields the protein CASSVADSGEQYF.

To note about this clone: Other DNA sequences from this sample encode an identical CDR3 as well. The gene calls are TRBV15 and TRBJ1-5; TRBD1 agrees at 9 bases. The CDR3 runs to 15 residues. Trimming took 3 bases from V and 4 from J; bases not matched to a gene: 4. Germline V lookup: CDR1 LNHNV, CDR2 YYDKDF (reference sequence). CDR3 amino acids: CATSRYGTGNQPQHF. The CDR3 DNA follows: TGTGCCACCAGCAGGTACGGGACAGGGAATCAGCCCCAGCATTTT.

Concerning this clone itself: A junction end diverges from the germline sequence, so it may reflect a read error. The rearrangement links TRBV7-2 to TRBJ2-2, with unresolved D. Germline lookup yields CDR1 SGHTA and CDR2 FQGNSA. The CDR3 is 12 amino acids. CDR3 bases: TGTGCCACCAGCCCAGACACCGGGGAGCTGTTTTTT. Amino acid sequence: CATSPDTGELFF. Looking up the rest from reference TRBV7-2 and TRBJ2-2 gives the full variable domain: GAGVSQSPSNKVTEKGKDVELRCDPISGHTALYWYRQSLGQGLEFLIYFQGNSAPDKSGLPSDRFSAERTGGSVSTLTIQRTQQEDSAVYLCATSPDTGELFFGEGSRLTVL.

The gene calls are TRBV28 and TRBJ1-5, with D uncertain. CDR3 length equals 13 residues. From germline, CDR1 is MDHEN and CDR2 SYDVKM. V was pared by 6 bases and J by 5 bases, with 11 bases between. CDR3 residues: CASSPTRYQPQHF. DNA for the CDR3: TGTGCCAGCAGCCCGACAAGGTATCAGCCCCAGCATTTT.

The rearrangement uses TRBV4-3 and TRBJ1-6; the D is unclear. The CDR3 runs 15 residues. V lost 0 bases and J 9 bases, leaving 12 bases between the germline ends. The germline gives CDR1 LGHNA, CDR2 YSLEER. For the CDR3, the DNA is TGCGCCAGCAGCCAAGATCACGGGGATGGTTCACCCCTCCACTTT. Its protein is CASSQDHGDGSPLHF.

In its sample, this clone was seen once. The chain links TRBV11-3 to TRBJ2-1; the match to TRBD2 covers 7 bases. Per germline, CDR1 SGHNT and CDR2 YENEEA. The CDR3 loop spans 15 amino acids. Trimming removed 4 bases from V and 5 bases from J; junction bases left unmatched: 8. This CDR3 reads CASSSAGAAHNEQFF. CDR3 nucleotides: TGTGCCAGCAGCTCGGCGGGAGCGGCACACAATGAGCAGTTCTTC.

Written as DNA, the CDR3 is TGCGCCAGCAGCCCAGAAAGCTCTGGGGCCAACGTCCTGACTTTC. It translates to CASSPESSGANVLTF. The chain couples TRBV5-1 to TRBJ2-6; D is uncertain. Deletions cut 4 bases from V and 0 bases from J, with 8 bases between. The CDR3 consists of 15 residues. Germline V gene data show CDR1 as SGHRS and CDR2 as YFSETQ. Drawing the rest from reference TRBV5-1 and TRBJ2-6, the complete variable domain is KAGVTQTPRYLIKTRGQQVTLSCSPISGHRSVSWYQQTPGQGLQFLFEYFSETQRNKGNFPGRFSGRQFSNSRSEMNVSTLELGDSALYLCASSPESSGANVLTFGAGSRLTVL.

This sequence joins TRBV4-1 and TRBJ2-5; 13 positions match TRBD2. Germline loops: CDR1 MGHRA, CDR2 YSYEKL. The ends lost 1 base at V and 5 bases at J; junction bases unmatched: 10. The CDR3 loop spans 18 amino acids. The CDR3: CASSQVGRLAGGAETQYF. The CDR3 region has the DNA TGCGCCAGCAGCCAAGTGGGTCGACTAGCGGGGGGAGCGGAGACCCAGTACTTC.

The chain recombines TRBV4-3 with TRBJ2-1, with 10 bases matching TRBD2. Germline V gives CDR1 LGHNA, CDR2 YSLEER. The CDR3 has 17 amino acids. J was trimmed by 6 bases and V by 1 base; bases with no gene match: 9. The CDR3 protein is CASSQVWGTSARNEQFF. The CDR3 nucleotides are TGCGCCAGCAGCCAAGTATGGGGGACTAGCGCTCGCAATGAGCAGTTCTTC.

The rearrangement uses TRBV5-1 and TRBJ2-7, with 11 bases aligning to TRBD1. The junction had 1 base not matched to a gene; V was cut back by 0 bases and J by 2 bases. CDR1 SGHRS and CDR2 YFSETQ come from the germline V gene. The CDR3 length is 15 residues. Written as DNA, the CDR3 is TGCGCCAGCAGCTTGGGGACAGGGGGCCCCTACGAGCAGTACTTC. This codes for CASSLGTGGPYEQYF.

This clone was seen only once. Here the CDR3 reads CASSVRQGRDTEAFF. The CDR3 DNA is TGCGCCAGCAGCGTCCGACAGGGGCGGGACACTGAAGCTTTCTTT. V usage is TRBV5-1 and J usage is TRBJ1-1; 8 bases agree with TRBD1. There are 15 residues in the CDR3. V was pared by 4 bases and J by 3 bases, with 8 bases of the junction left unmatched. The germline V gene encodes CDR1 SGHRS and CDR2 YFSETQ. The entire variable domain, with the rest obtained from reference TRBV5-1 and TRBJ1-1, is as follows: KAGVTQTPRYLIKTRGQQVTLSCSPISGHRSVSWYQQTPGQGLQFLFEYFSETQRNKGNFPGRFSGRQFSNSRSEMNVSTLELGDSALYLCASSVRQGRDTEAFFGQGTRLTVV.

The rearrangement uses TRBV5-1 and TRBJ1-3; TRBD1 might be the D (5 bases). The germline V and J ends were trimmed by 4 bases and 0 bases, with 14 bases remaining between them. The CDR3 is 16 residues long. Germline V gene lookup returns CDR1 SGHRS and CDR2 YFSETQ. DNA for the CDR3: TGCGCCAGCAGCGCGCAACAGGTCGGCTCTGGAAACACCATATATTTT. It yields the protein CASSAQQVGSGNTIYF.

The chain has TRBV2 and TRBJ2-7; TRBD2 might be the D (5 bases). This CDR3 region has 17 residues. The germline V gene encodes CDR1 SNHLY and CDR2 FYNNEI. V dropped 0 bases and J dropped 0 bases, with 15 bases sitting between them. The CDR3 nucleotides read TGTGCCAGCAGTGAAGCGCCGAGCGGCCTAAGCTCCTACGAGCAGTACTTC. Protein: CASSEAPSGLSSYEQYF.

This clone was counted a few times. The chain is built from TRBV6-6 and TRBJ1-5; D gene ambiguous. CDR3 length: 14 amino acids. V lost 8 bases and J lost 4, with 15 bases in between. Germline CDR1 and CDR2: MNHNY and SVGAGI (reference sequence). The CDR3 reads CASAQPERNQPQHF. In nucleotides, the CDR3 is TGTGCCAGCGCCCAACCCGAGAGGAATCAGCCCCAGCATTTT.

This clone was counted a few times. The V gene is TRBV6-1, the J gene TRBJ1-2; maybe TRBD1 (6 bases). CDR1 and CDR2 from the germline V gene are MNHNS and SASEGT. This CDR3 has 14 residues. The germline V and J ends were trimmed by 2 bases and 4 bases, with 11 bases remaining between them. CDR3 amino acids: CASSETDRVYGYTF. The CDR3 coding sequence is TGTGCCAGCAGTGAAACGGACAGAGTCTATGGCTACACCTTC.

This clone was observed a handful of times. V gene TRBV27 combines with J gene TRBJ2-7; D perhaps matches TRBD2 (6 bases). CDR3 length equals 12 residues. From germline, CDR1 is MNHEY and CDR2 SMNVEV (reference sequence). Trimming stripped 10 bases from V and 6 bases from J, with 16 bases between. CDR3 loop: CATNRYGGEQYF. As DNA, the CDR3 is TGTGCCACCAATCGGTACGGGGGCGAGCAGTACTTC.

J is TRBJ1-4 and V is TRBV5-5, with D maybe TRBD1 (6 bases). Germline CDR1 and CDR2: SGHKS and YYEKEE (reference sequence). V was pared by 2 bases and J by 8 bases, with 16 bases between. This CDR3 has 15 residues. Here the CDR3 reads CASSLFQGNREKLFF. CDR3 coding DNA: TGTGCCAGCAGCTTATTTCAGGGGAATAGAGAAAAACTGTTTTTT.

The gene calls are TRBV5-5 and TRBJ2-3, with D unresolved. The germline V gene has CDR1 SGHKS and CDR2 YYEKEE (reference sequence). Trimming left V 2 bases short and J 0 bases short, with 16 bases between. CDR3 size: 17 residues. The CDR3 sequence: CASSFGYRLSSTDTQYF. CDR3 nucleotide sequence: TGTGCCAGCAGCTTCGGTTACAGATTGAGTAGCACAGATACGCAGTATTTT.

The chain combines TRBV14 with TRBJ2-3, with 7 bases matching TRBD1. The CDR3 spans 16 residues. With 2 bases clipped from V and 0 bases from J, the junction kept 5 bases outside the gene matches. The V gene's germline CDR1 is SGHDN and CDR2 FVKESK. The CDR3 protein is CASSQLQGISTDTQYF. The CDR3 DNA reads TGTGCCAGCAGCCAACTACAGGGGATTAGCACAGATACGCAGTATTTT.

The chain couples TRBV11-2 to TRBJ2-1, with D maybe TRBD2 (5 bases). The CDR3 length is 15 residues. The germline CDR1 and CDR2 sequences are SGHAT and FQNNGV. Trimming stripped 3 bases from V and 0 bases from J, with 9 bases between. The CDR3 region is CASSLDWPSYNEQFF. In DNA, the CDR3 is TGTGCCAGCAGCTTGGACTGGCCCTCCTACAATGAGCAGTTCTTC.